Presented here are 28 T cell receptor beta chains from one specimen sequenced in a study of T-cell reconstitution after alpha-beta-depleted transplantation in children. Construction of the TCRbeta library involved unique molecular identifiers. TCRdb itself ran the PCR reads through MiXCR, one entry per CDR3 protein. The data contain about 120,000 distinct CDR3 sequences, 23% of them singletons. This specimen was PBMCs, mostly from graft donor cells, taken 180 days after TCRalphabeta/CD19-depleted stem cell transplant. These receptors were obtained from a male patient aged 2 to 10 who had a stem cell transplant for chronic granulomatous disease, so the T cells may come from the graft donor.

V gene TRBV5-1 combines with J gene TRBJ2-5; the D gene could be TRBD1 or TRBD2 (5 bases each). V dropped 0 bases and J dropped 2 bases, with 11 bases sitting between them. Germline V gene lookup returns CDR1 SGHRS and CDR2 YFSETQ. This CDR3 spans 15 amino acids. The chain's CDR3 is CASSLGGTAQETQYF. The CDR3 DNA reads TGCGCCAGCAGCTTGGGGGGGACCGCTCAAGAGACCCAGTACTTC.

This chain connects TRBV13 to TRBJ2-7; D ambiguous. The CDR3 consists of 14 residues. From germline, CDR1 is PRHDT and CDR2 FYEKMQ (reference sequence). Trimming removed 2 bases from V and 0 bases from J, with 8 bases in between. CDR3 sequence reads: CASSLSANSYEQYF. CDR3 sequence (DNA): TGTGCCAGCAGCTTATCTGCTAACTCCTACGAGCAGTACTTC.

The table lists this clonotype with many counts. This chain connects TRBV20-1 to TRBJ2-1; D ambiguous. V lost 3 bases and J lost 4, with 16 bases in between. Germline V lookup: CDR1 DFQATT, CDR2 SNEGSKA (reference sequence). This CDR3 is 15 amino acids long. This chain's CDR3 is CSARNSKEIYNEQFF. As DNA, the CDR3 is TGCAGTGCTAGGAACAGCAAGGAAATTTACAATGAGCAGTTCTTC.

This chain joins TRBV5-4 and TRBJ2-3, with a possible D match to TRBD2 (5 bases). The CDR3 totals 15 residues. Between the trimmed V and J ends, which lost 5 bases and 3 bases, there was a span of 16 bases. In germline, CDR1 is SGHNT, CDR2 YYREEE (reference sequence). This CDR3 is CASRPMLLGTDTQYF. For the CDR3, the DNA is TGTGCCAGCAGACCCATGCTACTAGGGACAGATACGCAGTATTTT.

This clonotype was recorded many times. The V gene is TRBV29-1, the J gene TRBJ2-1, with D tentatively TRBD2 (6 bases). CDR3 length: 13 amino acids. Per the germline V gene, CDR1 is SQVTM and CDR2 is ANQGSEA. Trimming stripped 4 bases from V and 5 bases from J, with 12 bases between. The CDR3 region is CSVVWRENNEQFF. The CDR3 DNA sequence: TGCAGCGTTGTATGGAGGGAGAACAATGAGCAGTTCTTC.

This clonotype showed up many times. The rearrangement uses TRBV7-2 and TRBJ1-4; D is unresolved. This CDR3 is built from 14 residues. In germline, CDR1 is SGHTA, CDR2 FQGNSA. Trimming stripped 6 bases from V and 5 bases from J, with 13 bases between. The CDR3, as DNA: TGTGCCAGCAGGATTACCGCGGGGAATGAAAAACTGTTTTTT. Its protein is CASRITAGNEKLFF.

This clonotype was detected many times. The chain uses TRBV6-5 and TRBJ1-6; TRBD1 matches at 7 bases. Germline CDR1 and CDR2: MNHEY and SVGAGI. The junction had 0 bases not matched to a gene; V was cut back by 0 bases and J by 7 bases. CDR3 length: 14 amino acids. CDR3 coding DNA: TGTGCCAGCAGTTACTCAGGGGGCAATTCACCCCTCCACTTT. Residues: CASSYSGGNSPLHF.

The table lists this clonotype with a few counts. The chain uses TRBV20-1 and TRBJ2-7, with TRBD2 identical over 9 bases. The CDR3 runs 15 residues. Trimming cost V 3 bases and J 5 bases; bases outside gene matches: 11. Germline V gives CDR1 DFQATT, CDR2 SNEGSKA (reference sequence). CDR3 loop: CSASTRGGLFHEQYF. DNA of the CDR3: TGCAGTGCTAGTACGCGGGGGGGCCTTTTCCACGAGCAGTACTTC.

This clonotype has ten or more counts. This rearrangement joins TRBV28 to TRBJ1-5, with 7 bases aligning to TRBD1. V gave up 6 bases and J gave up 2 bases; unmatched junction bases: 7. The CDR3 spans 15 residues. Germline CDR1 is MDHEN and CDR2 is SYDVKM. CDR3 sequence (DNA): TGTGCCAGCAGCATACAGGGGTACGGCAATCAGCCCCAGCATTTT. Amino acid sequence: CASSIQGYGNQPQHF.

This clonotype was seen repeatedly, ten times or more. The chain joins TRBV6-6 to TRBJ1-2; D uncertain. The germline CDR1 and CDR2 sequences are MNHNY and SVGAGI (reference sequence). The CDR3 runs to 12 residues. V was shortened by 6 bases and J by 6 bases, with 11 bases between the two germline ends. CDR3 coding DNA: TGTGCCAGCAGGCCCGGGGAAGATGGCTACACCTTC. Its translation is CASRPGEDGYTF.

This clonotype was counted ten times or more. V gene TRBV3-1 combines with J gene TRBJ2-7; D possibly corresponds to TRBD2 (5 bases). The CDR3 totals 14 residues. Germline V lookup: CDR1 LGHDT, CDR2 YNNKEL (reference sequence). V gave up 4 bases and J gave up 5 bases, with 15 bases separating them. CDR3: CASSPRTSLNEQYF. The CDR3 DNA follows: TGTGCCAGCAGCCCACGGACTTCGTTGAACGAGCAGTACTTC.

The chain combines TRBV20-1 with TRBJ2-5; D is unclear. This CDR3 is 12 amino acids long. The germline gives CDR1 DFQATT, CDR2 SNEGSKA (reference sequence). Between the trimmed V and J ends, which lost 1 base and 5 bases, there was a span of 8 bases. DNA of the CDR3: TGCAGTGCTAGAGGTTATCAGGAGACCCAGTACTTC. As protein: CSARGYQETQYF.

The chain is built from TRBV7-6 and TRBJ1-2; tentative D call: TRBD1 (6 bases). The germline CDR1 and CDR2 sequences are SGHVS and FNYEAQ. V dropped 4 bases and J dropped 3 bases, with 9 bases sitting between them. The CDR3 spans 13 residues. The CDR3 is CASSSDRHYGYTF. For the CDR3, the DNA is TGTGCCAGCAGCTCCGACAGGCACTATGGCTACACCTTC. Filled out from reference TRBV7-6 and TRBJ1-2, the complete variable domain reads GAGVSQSPRYKVTKRGQDVALRCDPISGHVSLYWYRQALGQGPEFLTYFNYEAQQDKSGLPNDRFSAERPEGSISTLTIQRTEQRDSAMYRCASSSDRHYGYTFGSGTRLTVV.

This clonotype occurred a few times. The gene calls are TRBV11-2 and TRBJ2-1; TRBD1 matches 7 bases. Germline-derived CDR1 and CDR2 are SGHAT and FQNNGV. V lost 5 bases to trimming and J lost 3 bases; unmatched junction nucleotides: 22. CDR3 size: 20 residues. CDR3 sequence: CASSRLKHFLRGQGYNEQFF. In DNA, the CDR3 is TGTGCCAGCAGCCGACTCAAACATTTTTTAAGGGGGCAAGGCTACAATGAGCAGTTCTTC.

This sequence joins TRBV15 and TRBJ2-2, with D tentatively TRBD2 (7 bases). From germline, CDR1 is LNHNV and CDR2 YYDKDF (reference sequence). The CDR3 has 18 amino acids. Between the trimmed V and J ends, which lost 0 bases and 2 bases, there was a span of 16 bases. The CDR3 here is CATSRDLGGGRNTGELFF. The CDR3 coding sequence is TGTGCCACCAGCAGAGATTTAGGGGGGGGGAGAAACACCGGGGAGCTGTTTTTT.

This clonotype occurred a few times. The J gene is TRBJ2-3, the V gene TRBV12-3 or TRBV12-4; D possibly corresponds to TRBD1 (6 bases). This CDR3 contains 14 residues. Trimming removed 3 bases at V and 1 base at J, with 8 bases between. The CDR3 loop reads CASSFGGRTDTQYF. The CDR3 DNA sequence: TGTGCCAGCAGTTTTGGGGGCCGCACAGATACGCAGTATTTT.

This clonotype was counted many times. The gene calls are TRBV20-1 and TRBJ2-7; a weak D match, TRBD1 (6 bases). Trimming shortened V by 4 bases and J by 4 bases, and 17 bases separated the two germline ends. Germline-derived CDR1 and CDR2 are DFQATT and SNEGSKA (reference sequence). There are 14 residues in the CDR3. This CDR3 reads CSATSSQGWYEQYF. CDR3 bases: TGCAGTGCTACCTCCTCACAGGGTTGGTACGAGCAGTACTTC.

This clonotype has a count of ten or more. V and J are TRBV3-1 and TRBJ1-5; D not certain. Trimming took 1 base from V and 4 from J, leaving 5 bases between them. The CDR3 totals 13 residues. Germline lookup yields CDR1 LGHDT and CDR2 YNNKEL (reference sequence). The CDR3 loop is CASSQGVNQPQHF. The CDR3 DNA reads TGTGCCAGCAGCCAAGGGGTTAATCAGCCCCAGCATTTT.

This clonotype was seen many times. The chain combines TRBV28 with TRBJ2-1; the D call may be TRBD1 or TRBD2 (5 bases each). Germline lookup yields CDR1 MDHEN and CDR2 SYDVKM. Trimming removed 5 bases at V and 8 bases at J, with 10 bases between. The CDR3 extends over 12 amino acids. The chain's CDR3 is CASSIRGDEQFF. CDR3 bases: TGTGCCAGCAGTATTCGGGGCGATGAGCAGTTCTTC.

This clonotype showed up just a few times. Given a much more abundant clone one base away, this may be a read error. The rearrangement uses TRBV15 and TRBJ2-4; 8 nucleotides align to TRBD1. The CDR3 covers 15 residues. The germline gives CDR1 LNHNV, CDR2 YYDKDF (reference sequence). For the CDR3, the DNA is TGTGCCACAGACAGGGGAGGAATGACCAAAAACAGTCAGTACTTC. Translation: CATDRGGMTKNSQYF.

V is TRBV6-1 and J is TRBJ1-1, with D perhaps TRBD1 (5 bases). Between the trimmed V and J ends, which lost 9 bases and 1 base, there was a span of 15 bases. The V gene's germline CDR1 is MNHNS and CDR2 SASEGT. The CDR3 spans 14 residues. Here the CDR3 DNA reads TGTGCCAGAATGTATGGACACTCGAACACTGAAGCTTTCTTT. As protein: CARMYGHSNTEAFF.

There are many counts of this clonotype. J is TRBJ2-1 and V is TRBV5-4, with D hard to call. The V and J ends lost 0 bases and 2 bases respectively, with 6 bases between them. This CDR3 spans 14 amino acids. Per germline, CDR1 SGHNT and CDR2 YYREEE (reference sequence). The CDR3, as DNA: TGTGCCAGCAGCTTGGTCGGCCCCTACAATGAGCAGTTCTTC. Its protein product is CASSLVGPYNEQFF.

This clonotype was seen more than once but under ten times. This chain joins TRBV12-3 or TRBV12-4 and TRBJ2-7; D is ambiguous. V was pared by 5 bases and J by 12 bases, with 20 bases between. CDR3 length equals 13 residues. CDR3 DNA: TGTGCCAGCAGTCTTTTGTCCTCAGGTCCTGGGTACTTC. Protein: CASSLLSSGPGYF.

V gene TRBV7-6 combines with J gene TRBJ2-3, with TRBD2 matching over 10 bases. Trimming took 4 bases from V and 3 from J; bases not matched to a gene: 7. The CDR3 is 16 amino acids. Germline lookup yields CDR1 SGHVS and CDR2 FNYEAQ. The CDR3 nucleotides are TGTGCCAGCAGCTCCAGATCAGCGGGAGGGACAGATACGCAGTATTTT. It specifies CASSSRSAGGTDTQYF.

CDR3: CSAFQVGNQPQHF. DNA of the CDR3: TGCAGTGCTTTCCAGGTCGGCAATCAGCCCCAGCATTTT. This chain connects TRBV20-1 to TRBJ1-5; D not resolved. Trimming cost V 5 bases and J 2 bases, with 10 bases left between them. CDR3 length equals 13 residues. From germline, CDR1 is DFQATT and CDR2 SNEGSKA (reference sequence).

This chain connects TRBV20-1 to TRBJ2-1; D is ambiguous. The V end was cut by 1 base, the J end by 0 bases, with 10 bases between. From germline, CDR1 is DFQATT and CDR2 SNEGSKA (reference sequence). CDR3 length equals 15 residues. CDR3 protein: CSARGNFFSYNEQFF. The CDR3 DNA is TGCAGTGCTAGAGGGAACTTCTTCTCCTACAATGAGCAGTTCTTC.

In its sample, this clonotype was seen a few times. The rearrangement links TRBV29-1 to TRBJ2-1; D tentatively reads TRBD1 or TRBD2 (5 bases each). The germline V gene has CDR1 SQVTM and CDR2 ANQGSEA. V lost 3 bases and J 10 bases, leaving 16 bases between the germline ends. The CDR3 sequence is 13 residues long. CDR3 in amino acids: CSVDLLPGREQFF. In nucleotides, the CDR3 is TGCAGCGTTGACCTTTTACCGGGACGCGAGCAGTTCTTC.

V and J are TRBV4-3 and TRBJ1-1; 8 nucleotides match TRBD1. The CDR3 has 16 residues. Germline V CDR1 and CDR2: LGHNA, YSLEER. V lost 0 bases and J lost 6; bases outside the gene matches: 9. The chain's CDR3 is CASSQDSTGGYAEAFF. DNA of the CDR3: TGCGCCAGCAGCCAAGATAGTACAGGGGGATATGCTGAAGCTTTCTTT.